This T cell receptor beta chain was observed in a study of T cells in narcolepsy. Whole-study context: Enrolled donors included narcolepsy type 1 or type 2 patients and healthy controls.

This clone was detected a few times. Its antigen is still unknown. Assay used: immunoSEQ multiplex PCR; TCRdb lists only in-frame clones, some missing. Among under 30,000 clones listed, under 85% were seen once. Study-level results: Autoreactive clone sequences were missing from some blood memory CD4+ repertoires. Autoreactive HCRT-specific and TRIB2-specific clonotypes were marked in same-patient CSF-versus-blood CD4+ comparisons.

The receptor's source is a human donor with narcolepsy. The sequenced material came from CD45RA- memory CD4+ T cells from PBMCs.

CDR3 coding DNA: TGTGCCAGCAGCCGGAAGGCAGAGTCTGTCGAAAAACTGTTTTTT. Translated: CASSRKAESVEKLFF. The chain carries TRBV5-4 and TRBJ1-4; no reliable D call. Trimming left V 4 bases short and J 8 bases short, with 18 bases between. CDR3 size: 15 residues. The germline V gene has CDR1 SGHNT and CDR2 YYREEE (reference sequence).